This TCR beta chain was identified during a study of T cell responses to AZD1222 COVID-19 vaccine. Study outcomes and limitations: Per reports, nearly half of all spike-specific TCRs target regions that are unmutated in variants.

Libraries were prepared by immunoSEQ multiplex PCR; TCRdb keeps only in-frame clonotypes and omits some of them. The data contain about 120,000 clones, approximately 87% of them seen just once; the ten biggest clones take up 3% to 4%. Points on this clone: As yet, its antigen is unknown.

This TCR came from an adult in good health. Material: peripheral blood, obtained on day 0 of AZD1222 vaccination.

CDR3 protein: CASGRTGSYNEQFF. The CDR3 DNA follows: TGTGCCAGCGGAAGGACGGGATCCTACAATGAGCAGTTCTTC. The chain couples TRBV28 to TRBJ2-1; weak D call: TRBD2 (5 bases). CDR3 length equals 14 residues. From germline, CDR1 is MDHEN and CDR2 SYDVKM. V was pared by 8 bases and J by 1 base, with 12 bases between.